This TCR beta chain is from a study of blood T cell repertoires in COVID-19. Study-wide context: Acute-phase and convalescent COVID-19 samples originated in the United States, Italy and Spain. PBMCs, B-cell-depleted T cells, or T cells provided the cDNA or gDNA that made up the material.

Measured with immunoSEQ multiplex PCR; TCRdb has only the in-frame clones, and not every one. The table shows around 77,000 clones, with about 91% occurring only once. J was trimmed by 8 bases and V by 7 bases; bases with no gene match: 13. Germline CDR1 is SGHRS and CDR2 is YFSETQ. The CDR3 is 14 residues long. The chain recombines TRBV5-1 with TRBJ1-1; 8 nucleotides match TRBD1. The sample taken for sequencing was peripheral blood. This clonotype was sampled from a woman aged 55-70 years with active COVID-19. CDR3 residues: CASYHQTGAREAFF. CDR3 nucleotides: TGCGCCAGCTACCACCAGACAGGGGCGAGGGAAGCTTTCTTT.